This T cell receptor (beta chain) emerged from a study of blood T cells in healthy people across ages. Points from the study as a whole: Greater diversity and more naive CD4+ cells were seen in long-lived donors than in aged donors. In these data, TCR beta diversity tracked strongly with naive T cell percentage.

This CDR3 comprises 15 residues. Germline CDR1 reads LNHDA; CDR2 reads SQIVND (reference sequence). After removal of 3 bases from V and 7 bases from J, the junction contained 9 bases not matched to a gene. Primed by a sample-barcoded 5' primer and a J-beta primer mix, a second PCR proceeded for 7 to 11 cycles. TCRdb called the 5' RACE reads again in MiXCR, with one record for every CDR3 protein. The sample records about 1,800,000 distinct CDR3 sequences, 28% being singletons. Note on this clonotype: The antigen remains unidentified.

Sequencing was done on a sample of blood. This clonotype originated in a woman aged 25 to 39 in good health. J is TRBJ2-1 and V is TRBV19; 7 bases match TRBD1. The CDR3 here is CASSMDSGGFNEQFF. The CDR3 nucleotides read TGTGCCAGTAGTATGGACTCAGGGGGTTTTAATGAGCAGTTCTTC.